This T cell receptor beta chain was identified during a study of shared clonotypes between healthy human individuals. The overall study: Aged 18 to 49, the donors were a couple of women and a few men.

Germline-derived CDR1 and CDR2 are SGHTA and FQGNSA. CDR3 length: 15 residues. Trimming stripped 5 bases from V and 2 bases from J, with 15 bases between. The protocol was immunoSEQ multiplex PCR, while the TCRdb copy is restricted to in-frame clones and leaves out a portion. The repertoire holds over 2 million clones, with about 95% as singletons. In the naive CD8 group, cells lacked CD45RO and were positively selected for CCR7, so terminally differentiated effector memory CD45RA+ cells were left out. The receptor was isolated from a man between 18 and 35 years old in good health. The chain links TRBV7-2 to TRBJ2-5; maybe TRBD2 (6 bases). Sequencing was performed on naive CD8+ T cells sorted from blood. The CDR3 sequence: CASSRIAVSQETQYF. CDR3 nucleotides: TGTGCCAGCAGCCGTATAGCGGTATCGCAAGAGACCCAGTACTTC.